This T cell receptor (beta chain) was observed in a study of shared T cell receptors in the human thymus. The CDR3 loop spans 11 amino acids. Germline V lookup: CDR1 SQVTM, CDR2 ANQGSEA. V shed 4 bases and J 9 bases; nucleotides not matched to a gene: 5. TCRdb's table, derived via immunoSEQ multiplex PCR, lists solely in-frame clones and lacks some. The sample includes about 610,000 clones, roughly 90% of them seen just once. These data were also reused for a study on human thymus T cells.

The chain couples TRBV29-1 to TRBJ1-2; 7 bases match TRBD1. The material sequenced was thymocytes. The clonotype originates from a boy less than two years old with a congenital heart defect. CDR3: CSVGGDSRYTF. CDR3 nucleotide sequence: TGCAGCGTTGGCGGGGACAGCCGCTACACCTTC.